The 7 T cell receptor beta chains below come from one sample, sequenced in a study of a mutant IDH1 vaccine in newly diagnosed glioma. Assay: immunoSEQ multiplex PCR; the TCRdb copy retains only in-frame clones and omits some. The data show around 88,000 clones, roughly 75% seen once. Documented time point: baseline, week 1 (first vaccination visit). Treatment meaning: pre-vaccination baseline after standard-of-care therapy. Sequencing was performed on PBMCs, taken from a glioma patient treated with radiotherapy, temozolomide or both. The receptors derive from a man aged 40-49 years with glioma.

This clone was observed a handful of times. The chain employs TRBV5-1 and TRBJ1-2, with 8 bases fitting TRBD1. The CDR3 is 16 residues long. V lost 5 bases to trimming and J lost 3 bases; unmatched junction nucleotides: 12. The germline V gene has CDR1 SGHRS and CDR2 YFSETQ. CDR3 region: CASSYAPGGADYGYTF. The CDR3 DNA follows: TGCGCCAGCAGTTACGCTCCAGGGGGCGCCGACTATGGCTACACCTTC.

The rearrangement links TRBV7-2 to TRBJ2-6; 7 nucleotides agree with TRBD1. Germline CDR1 and CDR2: SGHTA and FQGNSA. The CDR3 runs 19 residues. V was pared by 2 bases and J by 0 bases, with 10 bases of the junction left unmatched. CDR3: CASSLSTDRTRSGANVLTF. The CDR3 region has the DNA TGTGCCAGCAGCTTATCAACGGACAGGACCCGCTCTGGGGCCAACGTCCTGACTTTC.

The gene calls are TRBV6-5 and TRBJ2-5; TRBD2 might be the D (5 bases). The V end was cut by 2 bases, the J end by 5 bases, with 9 bases between. The CDR3 contains 13 residues. CDR1 MNHEY and CDR2 SVGAGI come from the germline V gene. The CDR3 sequence is CASSYAGPETQYF. In DNA, the CDR3 is TGTGCCAGCAGTTACGCGGGTCCGGAGACCCAGTACTTC.

A few counts support this clone. The chain carries TRBV30 and TRBJ1-2; no clear D gene. Trimming removed 4 bases at V and 4 bases at J, with 10 bases between. The CDR3 is 12 residues long. Germline lookup yields CDR1 GTSNPN and CDR2 SVGIG (reference sequence). Here the CDR3 reads CAWKEGFYGYTF. CDR3 bases: TGTGCCTGGAAAGAGGGCTTCTATGGCTACACCTTC.

The chain combines TRBV7-6 with TRBJ1-2, with D possibly matching TRBD1 (6 bases). Germline V CDR1 and CDR2: SGHVS, FNYEAQ. The CDR3 spans 15 residues. Between the trimmed V and J ends, which lost 4 bases and 4 bases, there was a span of 16 bases. CDR3 amino acids: CASSSQGRGAYGYTF. The CDR3 DNA reads as TGTGCCAGCAGCTCCCAGGGGAGGGGGGCCTATGGCTACACCTTC.

The chain is built from TRBV7-9 and TRBJ1-2; TRBD1 agrees at 11 bases. After removal of 5 bases from V and 3 bases from J, the junction contained 5 bases not matched to a gene. The germline V gene encodes CDR1 SEHNR and CDR2 FQNEAQ (reference sequence). This CDR3 comprises 15 residues. The chain's CDR3 is CASSPPGQGDYGYTF. The CDR3 DNA follows: TGTGCCAGCAGCCCTCCGGGACAGGGGGACTATGGCTACACCTTC.

Concerning this clone itself: Other DNA variants within this sample encode the same CDR3. This chain links TRBV4-2 with TRBJ2-7; TRBD2 matches at 9 bases. The length of the CDR3 is 14 residues. Germline loops: CDR1 LGHNA, CDR2 YNFKEQ. Trimming cost V 3 bases and J 5 bases; bases outside gene matches: 5. The CDR3 spells CASSQGLAGDEQYF. The CDR3 DNA reads as TGTGCCAGCAGCCAGGGACTAGCCGGCGACGAGCAGTACTTC.